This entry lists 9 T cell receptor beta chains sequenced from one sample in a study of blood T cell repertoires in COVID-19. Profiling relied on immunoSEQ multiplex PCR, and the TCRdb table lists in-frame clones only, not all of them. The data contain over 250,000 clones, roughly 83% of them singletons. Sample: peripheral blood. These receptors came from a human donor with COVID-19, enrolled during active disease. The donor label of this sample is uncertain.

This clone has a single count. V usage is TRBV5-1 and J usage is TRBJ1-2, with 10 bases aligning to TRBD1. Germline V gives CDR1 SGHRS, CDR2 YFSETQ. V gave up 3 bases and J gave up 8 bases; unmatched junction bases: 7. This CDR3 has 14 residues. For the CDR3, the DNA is TGCGCCAGCAGCTCAGACGGGACAGGGGTCGGCTACACCTTC. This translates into CASSSDGTGVGYTF.

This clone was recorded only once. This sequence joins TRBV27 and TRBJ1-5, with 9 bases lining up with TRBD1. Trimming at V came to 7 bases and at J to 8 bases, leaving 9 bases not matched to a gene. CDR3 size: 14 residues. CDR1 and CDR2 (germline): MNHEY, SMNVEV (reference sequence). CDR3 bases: TGTGCCAGCAAGTACAGGGGGCCGGGAGAGCCCCAGCATTTT. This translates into CASKYRGPGEPQHF.

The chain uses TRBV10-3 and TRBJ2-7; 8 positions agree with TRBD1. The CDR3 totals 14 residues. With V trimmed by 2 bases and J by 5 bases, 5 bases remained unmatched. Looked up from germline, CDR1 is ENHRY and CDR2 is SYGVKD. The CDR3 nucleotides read TGTGCCATCAGTGAGGGACAGGGTGTCCACGAGCAGTACTTC. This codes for CAISEGQGVHEQYF.

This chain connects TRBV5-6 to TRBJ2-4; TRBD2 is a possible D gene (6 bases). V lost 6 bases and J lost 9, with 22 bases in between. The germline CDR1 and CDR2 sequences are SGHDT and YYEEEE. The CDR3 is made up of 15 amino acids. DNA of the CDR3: TGTGCCAGCACCGTGCGGGGAGTCAGTCGAGGCATTCAGTACTTC. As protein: CASTVRGVSRGIQYF.

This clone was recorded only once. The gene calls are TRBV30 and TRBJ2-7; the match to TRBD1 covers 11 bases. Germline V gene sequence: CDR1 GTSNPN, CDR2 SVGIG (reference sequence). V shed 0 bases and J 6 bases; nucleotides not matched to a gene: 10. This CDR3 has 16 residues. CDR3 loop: CAWSVRGKDRGLEQYF. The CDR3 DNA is TGTGCCTGGAGTGTACGGGGGAAGGACAGGGGGCTCGAGCAGTACTTC.

This CDR3 reads CASSLPGASGQETQYF. The CDR3 DNA reads as TGTGCCAGCAGCTTACCGGGGGCTAGCGGTCAAGAGACCCAGTACTTC. This chain connects TRBV7-9 to TRBJ2-5; TRBD2 is a possible D gene (7 bases). The CDR3 has 16 residues. With 2 bases removed from V and 2 bases from J, the gap between germline ends came to 15 bases. CDR1 is SEHNR, CDR2 FQNEAQ, per germline (reference sequence).

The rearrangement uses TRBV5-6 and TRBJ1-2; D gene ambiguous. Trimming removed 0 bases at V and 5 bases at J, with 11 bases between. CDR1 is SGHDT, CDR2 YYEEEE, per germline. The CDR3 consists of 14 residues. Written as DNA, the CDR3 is TGTGCCAGCAGCTTGGGAATCGGGGTTTATGGCTACACCTTC. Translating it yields CASSLGIGVYGYTF. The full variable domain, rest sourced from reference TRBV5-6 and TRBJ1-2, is DAGVTQSPTHLIKTRGQQVTLRCSPKSGHDTVSWYQQALGQGPQFIFQYYEEEERQRGNFPDRFSGHQFPNYSSELNVNALLLGDSALYLCASSLGIGVYGYTFGSGTRLTVV.

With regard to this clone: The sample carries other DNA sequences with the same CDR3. The CDR3 bases are TGTGCCAGCAGTTTGAACAACTACGAGCAGTACTTC. Its protein product is CASSLNNYEQYF. The V and J genes are TRBV12-3 or TRBV12-4 and TRBJ2-7, with D unclear. Trimming stripped 3 bases from V and 3 bases from J, with 6 bases between. This CDR3 has 12 amino acids.

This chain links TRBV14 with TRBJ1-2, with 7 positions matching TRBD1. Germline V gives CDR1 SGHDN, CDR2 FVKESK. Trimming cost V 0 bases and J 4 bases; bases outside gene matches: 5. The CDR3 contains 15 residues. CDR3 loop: CASSQDPTGTYGYTF. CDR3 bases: TGTGCCAGCAGCCAAGATCCGACAGGGACCTATGGCTACACCTTC.